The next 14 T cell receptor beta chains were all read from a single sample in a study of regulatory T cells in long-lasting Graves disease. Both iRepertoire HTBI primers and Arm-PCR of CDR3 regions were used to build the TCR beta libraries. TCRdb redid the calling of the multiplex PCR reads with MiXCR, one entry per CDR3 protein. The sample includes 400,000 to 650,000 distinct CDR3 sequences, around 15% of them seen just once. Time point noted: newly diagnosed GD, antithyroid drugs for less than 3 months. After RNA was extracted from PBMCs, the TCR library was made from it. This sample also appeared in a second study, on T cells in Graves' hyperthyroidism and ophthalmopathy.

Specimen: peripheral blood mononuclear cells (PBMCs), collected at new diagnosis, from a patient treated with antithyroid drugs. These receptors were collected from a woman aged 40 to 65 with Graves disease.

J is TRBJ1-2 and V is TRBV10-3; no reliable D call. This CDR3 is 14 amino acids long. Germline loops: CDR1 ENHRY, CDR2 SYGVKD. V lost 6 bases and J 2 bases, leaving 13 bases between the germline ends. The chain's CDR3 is CAISDAVGNYGYTF. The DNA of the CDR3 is TGTGCCATCAGCGATGCAGTGGGGAACTATGGCTACACCTTC.

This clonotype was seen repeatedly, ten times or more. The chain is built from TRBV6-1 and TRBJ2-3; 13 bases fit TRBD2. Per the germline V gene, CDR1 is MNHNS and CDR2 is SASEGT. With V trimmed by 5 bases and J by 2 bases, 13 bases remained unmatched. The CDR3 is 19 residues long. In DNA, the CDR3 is TGTGCCAGCAGTACCCTCCGACTAGCGGGGGGCTTGCACACAGATACGCAGTATTTT. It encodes CASSTLRLAGGLHTDTQYF.

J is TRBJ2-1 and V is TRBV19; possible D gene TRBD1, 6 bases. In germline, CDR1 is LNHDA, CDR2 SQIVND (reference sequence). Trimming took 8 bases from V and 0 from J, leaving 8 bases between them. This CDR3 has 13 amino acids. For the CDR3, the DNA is TGTGCCAGTGTAGGGGGCTCCTACAATGAGCAGTTCTTC. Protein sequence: CASVGGSYNEQFF.

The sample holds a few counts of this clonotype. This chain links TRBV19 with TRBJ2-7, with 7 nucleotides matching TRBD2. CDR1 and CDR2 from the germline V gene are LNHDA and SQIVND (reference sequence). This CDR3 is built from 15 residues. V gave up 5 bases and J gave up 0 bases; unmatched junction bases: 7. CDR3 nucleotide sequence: TGTGCCAGTAGTTCCCGGGAGGCTAGCTCCTACGAGCAGTACTTC. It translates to CASSSREASSYEQYF.

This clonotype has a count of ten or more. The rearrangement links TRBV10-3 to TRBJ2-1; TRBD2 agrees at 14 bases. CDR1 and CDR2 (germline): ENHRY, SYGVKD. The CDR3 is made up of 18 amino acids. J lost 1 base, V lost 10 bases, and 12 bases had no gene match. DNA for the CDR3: TGTGCCACCTCGAAGGGGGGACTAGCGGGGGAGTCCTACAATGAGCAGTTCTTC. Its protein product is CATSKGGLAGESYNEQFF.

The CDR3 DNA sequence: TGTGCCAGTAGTATAGCGCCGGGACTTCCCGAGCAGTTCTTC. Amino acid sequence: CASSIAPGLPEQFF. This chain connects TRBV19 to TRBJ2-1; possibly TRBD2 for D (6 bases). This CDR3 has 14 residues. V shed 1 base and J shed 10 bases, with 14 bases lying between them. Germline V gene lookup returns CDR1 LNHDA and CDR2 SQIVND (reference sequence).

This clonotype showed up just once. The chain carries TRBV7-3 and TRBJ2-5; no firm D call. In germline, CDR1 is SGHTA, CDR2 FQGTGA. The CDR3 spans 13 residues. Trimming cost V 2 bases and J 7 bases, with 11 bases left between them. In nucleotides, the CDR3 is TGTGCCAGCAGCTTAGGCCTATCAGGGACCCAGTACTTC. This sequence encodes CASSLGLSGTQYF.

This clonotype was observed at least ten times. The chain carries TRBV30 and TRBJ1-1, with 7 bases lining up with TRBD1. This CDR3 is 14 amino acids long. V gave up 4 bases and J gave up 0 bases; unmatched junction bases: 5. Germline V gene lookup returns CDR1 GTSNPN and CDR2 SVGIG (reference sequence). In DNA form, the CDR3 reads TGTGCCTGGAACAGGGGATTAATGAACACTGAAGCTTTCTTT. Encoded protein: CAWNRGLMNTEAFF. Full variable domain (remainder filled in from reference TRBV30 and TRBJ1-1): SQTIHQWPATLVQPVGSPLSLECTVEGTSNPNLYWYRQAAGRGLQLLFYSVGIGQISSEVPQNLSASRPQDRQFILSSKKLLLSDSGFYLCAWNRGLMNTEAFFGQGTRLTVV.

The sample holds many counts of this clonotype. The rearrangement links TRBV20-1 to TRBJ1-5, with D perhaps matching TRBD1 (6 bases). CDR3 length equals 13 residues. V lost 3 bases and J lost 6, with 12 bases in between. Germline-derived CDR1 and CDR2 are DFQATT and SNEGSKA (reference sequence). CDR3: CSARRGLGQPQHF. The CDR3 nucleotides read TGCAGTGCTAGGAGGGGGTTGGGTCAGCCCCAGCATTTT.

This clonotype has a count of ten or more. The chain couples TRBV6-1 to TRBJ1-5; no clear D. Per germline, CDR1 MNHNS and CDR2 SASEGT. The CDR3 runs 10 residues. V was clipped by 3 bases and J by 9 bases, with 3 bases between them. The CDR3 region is CASSDRPQHF. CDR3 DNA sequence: TGTGCCAGCAGTGACAGGCCCCAGCATTTT.

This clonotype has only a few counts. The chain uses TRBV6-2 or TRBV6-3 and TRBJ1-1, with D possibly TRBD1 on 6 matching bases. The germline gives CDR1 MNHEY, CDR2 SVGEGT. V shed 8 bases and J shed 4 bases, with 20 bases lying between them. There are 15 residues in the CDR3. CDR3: CASRPGGGDRTEAFF. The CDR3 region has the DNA TGTGCCAGCCGGCCCGGAGGGGGTGATCGCACTGAAGCTTTCTTT.

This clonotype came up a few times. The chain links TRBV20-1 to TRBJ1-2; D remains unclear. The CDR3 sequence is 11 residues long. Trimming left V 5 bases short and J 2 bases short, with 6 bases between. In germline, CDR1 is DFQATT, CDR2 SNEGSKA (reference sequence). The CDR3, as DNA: TGCAGTGCTGGAGGGAACTATGGCTACACCTTC. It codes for CSAGGNYGYTF.

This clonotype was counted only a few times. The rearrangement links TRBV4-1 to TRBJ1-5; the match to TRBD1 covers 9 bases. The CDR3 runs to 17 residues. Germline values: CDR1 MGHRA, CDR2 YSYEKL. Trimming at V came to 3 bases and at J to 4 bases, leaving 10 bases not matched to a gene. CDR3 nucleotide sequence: TGCGCCAGCAGCCATTGGACCTCCGGGACAGGGAATCAGCCCCAGCATTTT. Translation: CASSHWTSGTGNQPQHF.

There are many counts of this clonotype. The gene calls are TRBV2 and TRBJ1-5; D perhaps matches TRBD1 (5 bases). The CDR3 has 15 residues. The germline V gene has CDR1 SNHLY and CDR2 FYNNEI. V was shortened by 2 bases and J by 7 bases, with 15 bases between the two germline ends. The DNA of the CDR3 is TGTGCCAGCAGTGAATGGGCTTCAGGGTACCAGCCCCAGCATTTT. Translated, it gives CASSEWASGYQPQHF.